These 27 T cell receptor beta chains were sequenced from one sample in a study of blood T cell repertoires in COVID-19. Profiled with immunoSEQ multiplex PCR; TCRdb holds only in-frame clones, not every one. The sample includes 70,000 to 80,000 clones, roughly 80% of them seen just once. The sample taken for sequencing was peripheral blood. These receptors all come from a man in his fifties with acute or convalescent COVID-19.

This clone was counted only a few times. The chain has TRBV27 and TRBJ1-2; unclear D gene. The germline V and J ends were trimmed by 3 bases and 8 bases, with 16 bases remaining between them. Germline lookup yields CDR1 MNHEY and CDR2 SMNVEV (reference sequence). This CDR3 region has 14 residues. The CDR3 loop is CASSFSWPERGYTF. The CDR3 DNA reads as TGTGCCAGCAGTTTTTCGTGGCCCGAAAGAGGCTACACCTTC.

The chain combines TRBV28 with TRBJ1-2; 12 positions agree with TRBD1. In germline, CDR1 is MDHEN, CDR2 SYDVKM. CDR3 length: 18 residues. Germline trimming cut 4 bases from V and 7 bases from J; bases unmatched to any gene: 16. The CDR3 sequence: CASSSYPLRDRGRVGYTF. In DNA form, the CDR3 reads TGTGCCAGCAGTTCCTACCCTCTCCGGGACAGGGGGCGCGTTGGCTACACCTTC.

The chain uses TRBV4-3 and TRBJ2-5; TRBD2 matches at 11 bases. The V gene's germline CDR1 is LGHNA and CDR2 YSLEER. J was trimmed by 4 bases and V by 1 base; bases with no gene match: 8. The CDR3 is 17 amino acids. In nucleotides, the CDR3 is TGCGCCAGCAGCCAAGGTGTAACTAGCGGGAGTGGAGAGACCCAGTACTTC. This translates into CASSQGVTSGSGETQYF.

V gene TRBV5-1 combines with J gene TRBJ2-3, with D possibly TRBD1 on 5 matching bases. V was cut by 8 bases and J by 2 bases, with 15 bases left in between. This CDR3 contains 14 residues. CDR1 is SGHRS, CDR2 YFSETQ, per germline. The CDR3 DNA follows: TGCGCCAGTATGGACGACAGACCCACAGATACGCAGTATTTT. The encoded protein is CASMDDRPTDTQYF.

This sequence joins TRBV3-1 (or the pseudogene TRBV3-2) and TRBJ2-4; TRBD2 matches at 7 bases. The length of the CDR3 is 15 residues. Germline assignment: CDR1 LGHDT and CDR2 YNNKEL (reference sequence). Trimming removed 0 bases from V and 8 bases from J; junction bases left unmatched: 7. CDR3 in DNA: TGTGCCAGCAGCCAAGAGGTTGGGCTAGCGGACATTCAGTACTTC. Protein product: CASSQEVGLADIQYF.

The chain's CDR3 is CATGQGLNEQFF. CDR3 bases: TGTGCCACGGGACAGGGGCTCAATGAGCAGTTCTTC. The genes are TRBV7-9 and TRBJ2-1; TRBD1 agrees at 10 bases. This CDR3 is 12 amino acids long. Germline trimming cut 10 bases from V and 6 bases from J; bases unmatched to any gene: 3. Germline CDR1 reads SEHNR; CDR2 reads FQNEAQ (reference sequence).

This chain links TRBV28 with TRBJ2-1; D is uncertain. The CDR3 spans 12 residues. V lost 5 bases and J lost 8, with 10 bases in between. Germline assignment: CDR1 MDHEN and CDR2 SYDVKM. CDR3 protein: CASSLLVDEQFF. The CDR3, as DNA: TGTGCCAGCAGTCTCCTAGTTGATGAGCAGTTCTTC.

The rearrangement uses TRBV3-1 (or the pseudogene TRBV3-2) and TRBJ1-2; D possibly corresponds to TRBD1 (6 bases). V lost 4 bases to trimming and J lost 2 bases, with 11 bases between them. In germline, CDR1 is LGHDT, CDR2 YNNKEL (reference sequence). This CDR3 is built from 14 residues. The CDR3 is CASSPPRGNYGYTF. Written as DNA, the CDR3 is TGTGCCAGCAGCCCTCCGAGGGGGAACTATGGCTACACCTTC.

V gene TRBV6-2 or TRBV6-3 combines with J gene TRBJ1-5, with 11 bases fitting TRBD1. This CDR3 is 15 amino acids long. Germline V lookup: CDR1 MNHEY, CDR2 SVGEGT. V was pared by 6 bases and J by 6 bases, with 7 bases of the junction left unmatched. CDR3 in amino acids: CASSRGTGGSQPQHF. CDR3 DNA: TGTGCCAGCAGCCGAGGGACAGGGGGATCTCAGCCCCAGCATTTT.

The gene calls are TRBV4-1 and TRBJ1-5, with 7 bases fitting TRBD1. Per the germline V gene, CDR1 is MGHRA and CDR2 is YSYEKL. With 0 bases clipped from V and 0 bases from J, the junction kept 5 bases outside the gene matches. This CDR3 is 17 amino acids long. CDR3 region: CASSQDRGQFSNQPQHF. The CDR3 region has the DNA TGCGCCAGCAGCCAAGATCGGGGACAGTTTAGCAATCAGCCCCAGCATTTT.

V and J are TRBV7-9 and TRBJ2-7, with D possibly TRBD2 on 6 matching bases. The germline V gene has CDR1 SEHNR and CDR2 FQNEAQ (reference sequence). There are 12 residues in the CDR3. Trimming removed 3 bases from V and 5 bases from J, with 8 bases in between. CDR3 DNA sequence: TGTGCCAGCAGCTTGGAGGGAGACGAGCAGTACTTC. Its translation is CASSLEGDEQYF.

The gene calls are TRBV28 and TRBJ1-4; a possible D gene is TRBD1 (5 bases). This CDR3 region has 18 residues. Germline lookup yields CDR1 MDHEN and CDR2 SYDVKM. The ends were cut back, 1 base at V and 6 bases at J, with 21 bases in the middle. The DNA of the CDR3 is TGTGCCAGCAGTTTATTTGGGGTGCGAAGGGGCCAGGATGAAAAACTGTTTTTT. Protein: CASSLFGVRRGQDEKLFF.

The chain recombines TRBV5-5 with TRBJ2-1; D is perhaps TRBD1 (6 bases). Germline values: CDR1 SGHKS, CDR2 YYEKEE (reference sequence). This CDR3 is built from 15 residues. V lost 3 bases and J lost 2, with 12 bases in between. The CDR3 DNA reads TGTGCCAGCAGCTCTGGGGCAGGGGCCTACAATGAGCAGTTCTTC. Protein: CASSSGAGAYNEQFF.

DNA for the CDR3: TGTGCCAGCAGTTTAACGTTTTCTTGGGTACTCGAACAGGGTCGAACTGAAGCTTTCTTT. This encodes CASSLTFSWVLEQGRTEAFF. The V gene is TRBV28, the J gene TRBJ1-1, with a weak D call TRBD1 (6 bases). This CDR3 region has 20 residues. The germline V gene has CDR1 MDHEN and CDR2 SYDVKM. V was pared by 2 bases and J by 5 bases, with 30 bases between.

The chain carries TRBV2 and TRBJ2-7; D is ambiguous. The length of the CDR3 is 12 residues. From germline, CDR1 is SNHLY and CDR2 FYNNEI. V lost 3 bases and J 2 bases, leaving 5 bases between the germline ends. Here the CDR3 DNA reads TGTGCCAGCAGTGATTCTCCCTACGAGCAGTACTTC. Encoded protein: CASSDSPYEQYF.

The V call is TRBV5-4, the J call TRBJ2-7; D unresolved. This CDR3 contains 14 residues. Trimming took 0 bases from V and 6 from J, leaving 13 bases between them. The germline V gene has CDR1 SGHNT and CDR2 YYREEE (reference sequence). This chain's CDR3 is CASSLVVAESEQYF. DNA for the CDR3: TGTGCCAGCAGCTTGGTGGTCGCGGAGAGCGAGCAGTACTTC.

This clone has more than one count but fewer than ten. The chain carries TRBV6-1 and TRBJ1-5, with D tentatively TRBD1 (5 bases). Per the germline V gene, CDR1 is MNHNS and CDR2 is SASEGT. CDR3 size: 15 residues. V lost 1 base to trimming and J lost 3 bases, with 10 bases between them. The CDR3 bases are TGTGCCAGCAGTGAAGGACAGAGCTTCAATCAGCCCCAGCATTTT. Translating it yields CASSEGQSFNQPQHF.

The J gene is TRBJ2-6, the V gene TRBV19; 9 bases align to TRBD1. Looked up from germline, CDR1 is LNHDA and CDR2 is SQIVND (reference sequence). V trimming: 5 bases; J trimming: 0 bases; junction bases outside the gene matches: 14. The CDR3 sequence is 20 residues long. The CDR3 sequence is CASSAKTPGQGFSGANVLTF. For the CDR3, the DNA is TGTGCCAGTAGTGCCAAAACGCCGGGACAGGGCTTCTCTGGGGCCAACGTCCTGACTTTC.

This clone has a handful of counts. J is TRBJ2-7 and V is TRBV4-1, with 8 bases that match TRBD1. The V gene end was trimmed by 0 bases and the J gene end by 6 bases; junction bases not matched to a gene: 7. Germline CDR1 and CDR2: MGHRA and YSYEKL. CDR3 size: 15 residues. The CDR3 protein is CASSQDLQGVREQYF. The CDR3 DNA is TGCGCCAGCAGCCAAGATTTACAGGGGGTCCGCGAGCAGTACTTC.

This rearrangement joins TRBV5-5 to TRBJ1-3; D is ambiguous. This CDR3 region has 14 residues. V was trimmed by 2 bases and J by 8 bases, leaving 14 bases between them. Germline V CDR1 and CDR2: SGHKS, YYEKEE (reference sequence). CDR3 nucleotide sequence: TGTGCCAGCAGCTTTCCATCTCGAGAATACACCATATATTTT. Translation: CASSFPSREYTIYF.

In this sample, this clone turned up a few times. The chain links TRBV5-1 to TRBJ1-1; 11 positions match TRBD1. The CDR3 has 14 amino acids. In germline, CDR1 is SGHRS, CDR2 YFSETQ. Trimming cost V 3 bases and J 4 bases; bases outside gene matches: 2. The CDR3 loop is CASSSGQGATEAFF. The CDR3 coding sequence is TGCGCCAGCAGCTCCGGACAGGGGGCCACTGAAGCTTTCTTT. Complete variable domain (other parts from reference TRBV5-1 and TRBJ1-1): KAGVTQTPRYLIKTRGQQVTLSCSPISGHRSVSWYQQTPGQGLQFLFEYFSETQRNKGNFPGRFSGRQFSNSRSEMNVSTLELGDSALYLCASSSGQGATEAFFGQGTRLTVV.

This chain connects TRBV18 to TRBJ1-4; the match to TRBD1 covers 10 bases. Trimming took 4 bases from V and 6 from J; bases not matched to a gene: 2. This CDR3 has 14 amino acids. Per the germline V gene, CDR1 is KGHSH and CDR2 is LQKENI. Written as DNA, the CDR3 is TGTGCCAGCTCACTGGGACAGGGGCATGAAAAACTGTTTTTT. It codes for CASSLGQGHEKLFF.

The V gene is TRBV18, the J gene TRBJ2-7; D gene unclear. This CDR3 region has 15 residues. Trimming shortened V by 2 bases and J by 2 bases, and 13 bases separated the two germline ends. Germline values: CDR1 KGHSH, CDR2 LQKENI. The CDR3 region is CASSPVGGSPYEQYF. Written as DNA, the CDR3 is TGTGCCAGCTCACCAGTAGGCGGTAGCCCCTACGAGCAGTACTTC.

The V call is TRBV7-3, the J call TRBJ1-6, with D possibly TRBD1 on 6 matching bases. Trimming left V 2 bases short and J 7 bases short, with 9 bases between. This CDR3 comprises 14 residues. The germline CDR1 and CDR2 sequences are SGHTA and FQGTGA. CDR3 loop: CASSLWGLNSPLHF. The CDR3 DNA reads TGTGCCAGCAGCTTATGGGGGCTAAATTCACCCCTCCACTTT.

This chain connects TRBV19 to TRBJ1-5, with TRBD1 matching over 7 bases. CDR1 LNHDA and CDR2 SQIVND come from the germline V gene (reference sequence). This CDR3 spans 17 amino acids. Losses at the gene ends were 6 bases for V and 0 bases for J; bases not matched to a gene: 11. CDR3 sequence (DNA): TGTGCCAGTAGGGAGGACAGGTGGAGGGATAGCAATCAGCCCCAGCATTTT. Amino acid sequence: CASREDRWRDSNQPQHF. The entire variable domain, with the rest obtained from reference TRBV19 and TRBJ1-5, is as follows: DGGITQSPKYLFRKEGQNVTLSCEQNLNHDAMYWYRQDPGQGLRLIYYSQIVNDFQKGDIAEGYSVSREKKESFPLTVTSAQKNPTAFYLCASREDRWRDSNQPQHFGDGTRLSIL.

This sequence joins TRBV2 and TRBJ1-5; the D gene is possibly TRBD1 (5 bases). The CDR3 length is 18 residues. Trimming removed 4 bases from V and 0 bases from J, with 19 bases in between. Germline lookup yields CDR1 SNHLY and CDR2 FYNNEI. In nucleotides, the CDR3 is TGTGCCAGCAGTGTTGGGGCTACGATAGCTTATAGCAATCAGCCCCAGCATTTT. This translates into CASSVGATIAYSNQPQHF.

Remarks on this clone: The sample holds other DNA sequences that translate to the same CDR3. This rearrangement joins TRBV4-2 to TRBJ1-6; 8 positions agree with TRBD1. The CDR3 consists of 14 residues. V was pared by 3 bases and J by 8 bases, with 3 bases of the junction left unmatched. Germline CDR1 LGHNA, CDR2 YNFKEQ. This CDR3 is CASSQAQGDSPLHF. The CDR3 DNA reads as TGTGCCAGCAGCCAGGCACAGGGGGATTCACCCCTCCACTTT.